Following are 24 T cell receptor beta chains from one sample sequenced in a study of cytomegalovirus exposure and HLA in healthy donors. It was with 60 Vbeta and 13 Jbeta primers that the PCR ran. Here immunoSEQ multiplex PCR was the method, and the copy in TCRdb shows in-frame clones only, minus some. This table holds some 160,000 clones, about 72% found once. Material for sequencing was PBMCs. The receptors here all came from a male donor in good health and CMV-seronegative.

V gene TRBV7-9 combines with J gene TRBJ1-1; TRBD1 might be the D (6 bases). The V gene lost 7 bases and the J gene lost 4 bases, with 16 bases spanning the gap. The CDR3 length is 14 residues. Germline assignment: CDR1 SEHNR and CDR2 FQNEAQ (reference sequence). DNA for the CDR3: TGTGCCAGCATCCCCTCGGGGGGCGGCACTGAAGCTTTCTTT. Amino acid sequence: CASIPSGGGTEAFF. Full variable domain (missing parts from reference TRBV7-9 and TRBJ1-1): DTGVSQNPRHKITKRGQNVTFRCDPISEHNRLYWYRQTLGQGPEFLTYFQNEAQLEKSRLLSDRFSAERPKGSFSTLEIQRTEQGDSAMYLCASIPSGGGTEAFFGQGTRLTVV.

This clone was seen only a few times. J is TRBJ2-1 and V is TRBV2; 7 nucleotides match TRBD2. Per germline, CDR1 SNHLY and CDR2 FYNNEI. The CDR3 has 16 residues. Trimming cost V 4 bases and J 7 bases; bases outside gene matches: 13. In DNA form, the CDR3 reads TGTGCCAGCAGTGGAGGGAGCGCGGGAGTGGGAAATGAGCAGTTCTTC. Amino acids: CASSGGSAGVGNEQFF. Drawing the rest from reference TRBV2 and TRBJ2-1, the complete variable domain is EPEVTQTPSHQVTQMGQEVILRCVPISNHLYFYWYRQILGQKVEFLVSFYNNEISEKSEIFDDQFSVERPDGSNFTLKIRSTKLEDSAMYFCASSGGSAGVGNEQFFGPGTRLTVL.

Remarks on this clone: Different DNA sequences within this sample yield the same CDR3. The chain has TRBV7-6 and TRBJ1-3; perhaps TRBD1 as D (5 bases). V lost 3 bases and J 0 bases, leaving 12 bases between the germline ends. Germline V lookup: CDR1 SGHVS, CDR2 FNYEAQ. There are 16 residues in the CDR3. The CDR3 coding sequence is TGTGCCAGCAGCTTTAGTTTAGGGGCCTCTGGAAACACCATATATTTT. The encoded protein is CASSFSLGASGNTIYF.

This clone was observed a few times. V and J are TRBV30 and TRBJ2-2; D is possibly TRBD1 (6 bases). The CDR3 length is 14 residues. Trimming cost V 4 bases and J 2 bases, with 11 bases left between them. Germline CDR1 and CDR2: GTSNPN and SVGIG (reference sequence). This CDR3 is CAWTGDHNTGELFF. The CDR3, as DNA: TGTGCCTGGACAGGGGATCACAACACCGGGGAGCTGTTTTTT.

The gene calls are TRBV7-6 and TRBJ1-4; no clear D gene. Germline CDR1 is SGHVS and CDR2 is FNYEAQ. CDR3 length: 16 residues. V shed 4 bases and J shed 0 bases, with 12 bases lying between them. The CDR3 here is CASSSVALSTNEKLFF. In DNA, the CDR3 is TGTGCCAGCAGCTCAGTCGCTTTGTCAACTAATGAAAAACTGTTTTTT.

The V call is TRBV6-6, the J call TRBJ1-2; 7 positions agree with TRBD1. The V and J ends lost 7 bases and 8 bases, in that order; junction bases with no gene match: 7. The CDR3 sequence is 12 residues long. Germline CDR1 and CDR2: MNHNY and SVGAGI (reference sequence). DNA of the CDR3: TGTGCCAGCACCGGGACAGTAGGAGGCTACACCTTC. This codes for CASTGTVGGYTF.

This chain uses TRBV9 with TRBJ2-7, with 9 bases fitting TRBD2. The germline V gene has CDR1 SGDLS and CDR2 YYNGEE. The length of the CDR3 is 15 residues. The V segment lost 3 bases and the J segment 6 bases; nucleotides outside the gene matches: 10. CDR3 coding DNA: TGTGCCAGCAGCGCCACCCCGGGACTAGCCCTCGAGCAGTACTTC. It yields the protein CASSATPGLALEQYF.

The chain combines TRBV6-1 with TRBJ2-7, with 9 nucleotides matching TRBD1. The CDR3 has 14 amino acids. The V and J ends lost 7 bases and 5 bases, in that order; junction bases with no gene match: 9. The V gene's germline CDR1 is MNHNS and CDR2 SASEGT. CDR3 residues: CASIPGQGLNEQYF. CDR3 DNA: TGTGCCAGCATTCCGGGACAGGGCCTCAACGAGCAGTACTTC.

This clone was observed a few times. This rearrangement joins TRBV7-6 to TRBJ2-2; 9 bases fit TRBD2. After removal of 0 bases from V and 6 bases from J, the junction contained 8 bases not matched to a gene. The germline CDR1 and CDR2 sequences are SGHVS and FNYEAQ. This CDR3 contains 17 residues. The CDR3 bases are TGTGCCAGCAGCTTAGCGCTTAGCGGGGGACCATCCGGGGAGCTGTTTTTT. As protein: CASSLALSGGPSGELFF.

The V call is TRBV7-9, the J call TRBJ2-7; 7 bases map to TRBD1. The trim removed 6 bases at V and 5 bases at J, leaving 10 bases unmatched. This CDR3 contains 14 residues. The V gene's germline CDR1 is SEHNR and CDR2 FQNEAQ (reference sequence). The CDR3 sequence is CASRLGTANHEQYF. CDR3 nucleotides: TGTGCCAGCAGGCTAGGGACAGCGAATCACGAGCAGTACTTC. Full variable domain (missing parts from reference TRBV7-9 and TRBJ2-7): DTGVSQNPRHKITKRGQNVTFRCDPISEHNRLYWYRQTLGQGPEFLTYFQNEAQLEKSRLLSDRFSAERPKGSFSTLEIQRTEQGDSAMYLCASRLGTANHEQYFGPGTRLTVT.

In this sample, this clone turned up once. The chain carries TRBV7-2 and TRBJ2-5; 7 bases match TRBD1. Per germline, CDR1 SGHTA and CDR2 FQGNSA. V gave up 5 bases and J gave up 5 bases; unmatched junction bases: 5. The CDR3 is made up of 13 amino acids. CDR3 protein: CASSPGQVETQYF. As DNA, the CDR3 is TGTGCCAGCAGCCCAGGACAGGTCGAGACCCAGTACTTC.

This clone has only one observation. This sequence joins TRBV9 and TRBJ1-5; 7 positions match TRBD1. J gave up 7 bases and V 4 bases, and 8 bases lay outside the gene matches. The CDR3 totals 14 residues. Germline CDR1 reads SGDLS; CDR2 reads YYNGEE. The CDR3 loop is CASSPTGAGQPQHF. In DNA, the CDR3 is TGTGCCAGCAGCCCAACAGGGGCAGGACAGCCCCAGCATTTT.

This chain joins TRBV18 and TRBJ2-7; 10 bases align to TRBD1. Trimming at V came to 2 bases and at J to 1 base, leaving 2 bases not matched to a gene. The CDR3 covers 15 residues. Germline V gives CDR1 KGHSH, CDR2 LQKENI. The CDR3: CASSPDRGQSYEQYF. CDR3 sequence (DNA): TGTGCCAGCTCACCAGACAGGGGGCAATCCTACGAGCAGTACTTC.

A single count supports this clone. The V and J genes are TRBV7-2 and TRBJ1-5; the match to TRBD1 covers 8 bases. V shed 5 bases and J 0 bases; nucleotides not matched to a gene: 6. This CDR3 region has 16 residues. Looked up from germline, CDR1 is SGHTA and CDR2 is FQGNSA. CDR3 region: CASSAGQGNSNQPQHF. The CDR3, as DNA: TGTGCCAGCAGCGCCGGACAGGGAAATAGCAATCAGCCCCAGCATTTT.

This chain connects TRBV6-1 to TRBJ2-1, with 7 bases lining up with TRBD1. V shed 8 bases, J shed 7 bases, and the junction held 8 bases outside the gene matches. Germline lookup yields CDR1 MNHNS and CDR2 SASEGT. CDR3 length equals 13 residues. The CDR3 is CASGLTGLNEQFF. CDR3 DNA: TGTGCCAGCGGACTGACAGGGTTGAATGAGCAGTTCTTC.

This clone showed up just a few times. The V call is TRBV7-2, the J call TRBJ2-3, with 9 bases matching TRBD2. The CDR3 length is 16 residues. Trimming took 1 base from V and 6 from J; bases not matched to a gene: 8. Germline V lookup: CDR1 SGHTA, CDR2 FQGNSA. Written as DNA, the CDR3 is TGTGCCAGCAGCTTAGTCTTAGCGGGAGCGCAGGATACGCAGTATTTT. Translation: CASSLVLAGAQDTQYF.

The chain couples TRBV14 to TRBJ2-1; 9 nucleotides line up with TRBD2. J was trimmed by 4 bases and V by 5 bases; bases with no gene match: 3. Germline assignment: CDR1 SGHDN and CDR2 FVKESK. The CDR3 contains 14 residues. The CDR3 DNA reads TGTGCCAGCAGCGGGCTAGCGGGGTACAATGAGCAGTTCTTC. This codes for CASSGLAGYNEQFF.

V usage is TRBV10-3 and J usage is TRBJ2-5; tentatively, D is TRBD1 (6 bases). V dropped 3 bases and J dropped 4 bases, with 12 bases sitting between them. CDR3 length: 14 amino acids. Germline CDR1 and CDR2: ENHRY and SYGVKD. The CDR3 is CAISERQGIETQYF. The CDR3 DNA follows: TGTGCCATCAGTGAACGGCAGGGGATAGAGACCCAGTACTTC.

The CDR3 DNA reads as TGTGCCAGCAGGAGTAGCGGGGGACCTTACTACGAGCAGTACTTC. Translated: CASRSSGGPYYEQYF. The rearrangement uses TRBV6-5 and TRBJ2-7; 9 bases agree with TRBD2. CDR1 is MNHEY and CDR2 is SVGAGI in the germline V gene. Unmatched junction bases numbered 9, after V lost 6 bases and J lost 3 bases. The CDR3 is 15 residues long.

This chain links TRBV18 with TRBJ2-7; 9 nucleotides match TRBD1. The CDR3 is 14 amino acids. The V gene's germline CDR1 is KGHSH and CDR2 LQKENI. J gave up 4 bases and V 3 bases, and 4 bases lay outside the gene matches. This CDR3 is CASSPRDRVYEQYF. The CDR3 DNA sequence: TGTGCCAGCTCACCCCGGGACAGGGTTTACGAGCAGTACTTC.

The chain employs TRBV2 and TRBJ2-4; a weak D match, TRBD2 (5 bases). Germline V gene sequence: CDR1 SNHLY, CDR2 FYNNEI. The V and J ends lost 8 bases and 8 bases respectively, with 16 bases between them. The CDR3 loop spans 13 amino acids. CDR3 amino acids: CASQSRRADIQYF. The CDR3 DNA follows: TGTGCCAGCCAGTCACGGCGGGCGGACATTCAGTACTTC.

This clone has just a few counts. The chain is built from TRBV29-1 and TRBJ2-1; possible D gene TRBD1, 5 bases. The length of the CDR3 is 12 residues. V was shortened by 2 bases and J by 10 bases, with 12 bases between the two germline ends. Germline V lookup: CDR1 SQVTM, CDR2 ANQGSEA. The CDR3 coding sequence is TGCAGCGTTGAAACCCGAAGACAGGAGCAGTTCTTC. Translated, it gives CSVETRRQEQFF.

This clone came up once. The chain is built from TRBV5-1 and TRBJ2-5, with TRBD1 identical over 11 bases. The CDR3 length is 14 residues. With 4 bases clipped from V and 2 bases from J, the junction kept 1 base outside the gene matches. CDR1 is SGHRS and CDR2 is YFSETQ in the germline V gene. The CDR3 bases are TGCGCCAGCAGCCGGGACAGGGGGCAAGAGACCCAGTACTTC. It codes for CASSRDRGQETQYF.

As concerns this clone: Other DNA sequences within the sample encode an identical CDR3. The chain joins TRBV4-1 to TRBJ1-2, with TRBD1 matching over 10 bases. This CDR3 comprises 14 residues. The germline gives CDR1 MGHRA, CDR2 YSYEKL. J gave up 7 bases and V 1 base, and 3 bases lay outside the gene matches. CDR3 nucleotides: TGCGCCAGCAGCCAAGGACAGGGGGCGGGTGGCTACACCTTC. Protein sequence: CASSQGQGAGGYTF.